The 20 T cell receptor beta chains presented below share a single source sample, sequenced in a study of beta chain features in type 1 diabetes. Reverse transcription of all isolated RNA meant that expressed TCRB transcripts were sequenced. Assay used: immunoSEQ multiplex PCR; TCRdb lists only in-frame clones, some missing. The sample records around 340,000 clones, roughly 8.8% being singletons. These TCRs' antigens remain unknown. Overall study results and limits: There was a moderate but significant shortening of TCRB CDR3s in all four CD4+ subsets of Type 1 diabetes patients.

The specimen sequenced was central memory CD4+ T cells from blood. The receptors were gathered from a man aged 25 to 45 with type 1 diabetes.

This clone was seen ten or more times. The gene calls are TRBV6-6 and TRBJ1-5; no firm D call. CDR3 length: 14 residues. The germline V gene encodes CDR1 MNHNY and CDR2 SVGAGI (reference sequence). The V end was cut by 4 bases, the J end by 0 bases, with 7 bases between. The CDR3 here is CASSSQVSNQPQHF. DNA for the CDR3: TGTGCCAGCAGTTCTCAGGTTAGCAATCAGCCCCAGCATTTT.

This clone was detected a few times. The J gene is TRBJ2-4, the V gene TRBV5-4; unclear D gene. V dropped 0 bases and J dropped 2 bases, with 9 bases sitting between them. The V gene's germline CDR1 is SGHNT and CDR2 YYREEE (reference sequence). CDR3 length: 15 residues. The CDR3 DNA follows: TGTGCCAGCAGCTTGGAGGCTAGTACCAAAAACATTCAGTACTTC. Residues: CASSLEASTKNIQYF. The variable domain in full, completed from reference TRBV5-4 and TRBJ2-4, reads ETGVTQSPTHLIKTRGQQVTLRCSSQSGHNTVSWYQQALGQGPQFIFQYYREEENGRGNFPPRFSGLQFPNYSSELNVNALELDDSALYLCASSLEASTKNIQYFGAGTRLSVL.

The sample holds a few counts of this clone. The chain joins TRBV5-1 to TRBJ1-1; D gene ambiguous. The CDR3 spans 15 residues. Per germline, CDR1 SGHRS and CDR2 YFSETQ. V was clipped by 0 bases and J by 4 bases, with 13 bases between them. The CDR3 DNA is TGCGCCAGCAGCTTGGAGGCGGGCTTTGGCACTGAAGCTTTCTTT. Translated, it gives CASSLEAGFGTEAFF.

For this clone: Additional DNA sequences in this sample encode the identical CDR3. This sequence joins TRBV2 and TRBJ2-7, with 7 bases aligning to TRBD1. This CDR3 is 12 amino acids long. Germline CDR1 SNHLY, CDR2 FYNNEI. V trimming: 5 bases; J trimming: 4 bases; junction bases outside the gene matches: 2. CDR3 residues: CASSRQGYEQYF. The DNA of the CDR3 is TGTGCCAGCAGTCGACAGGGTTACGAGCAGTACTTC.

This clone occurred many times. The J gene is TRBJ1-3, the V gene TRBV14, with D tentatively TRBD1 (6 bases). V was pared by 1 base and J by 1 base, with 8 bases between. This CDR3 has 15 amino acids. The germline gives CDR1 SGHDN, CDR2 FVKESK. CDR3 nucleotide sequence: TGTGCCAGCAGCCAAGGGACAGCATCTGGAAACACCATATATTTT. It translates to CASSQGTASGNTIYF.

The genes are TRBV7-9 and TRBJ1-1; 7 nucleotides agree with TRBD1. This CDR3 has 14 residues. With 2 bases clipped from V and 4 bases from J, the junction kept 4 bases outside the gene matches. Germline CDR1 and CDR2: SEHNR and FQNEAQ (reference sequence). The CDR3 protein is CASSLYQGGTEAFF. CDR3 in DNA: TGTGCCAGCAGCTTATATCAGGGGGGCACTGAAGCTTTCTTT. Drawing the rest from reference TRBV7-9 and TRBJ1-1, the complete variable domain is DTGVSQNPRHKITKRGQNVTFRCDPISEHNRLYWYRQTLGQGPEFLTYFQNEAQLEKSRLLSDRFSAERPKGSFSTLEIQRTEQGDSAMYLCASSLYQGGTEAFFGQGTRLTVV.

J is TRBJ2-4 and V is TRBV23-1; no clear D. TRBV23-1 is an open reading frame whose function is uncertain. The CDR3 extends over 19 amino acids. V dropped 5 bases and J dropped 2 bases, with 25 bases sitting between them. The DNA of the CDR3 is TGCGCCAGCAGTGCACACCAGAACGATTTTTTAGGGTCCAAAAACATTCAGTACTTC. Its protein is CASSAHQNDFLGSKNIQYF.

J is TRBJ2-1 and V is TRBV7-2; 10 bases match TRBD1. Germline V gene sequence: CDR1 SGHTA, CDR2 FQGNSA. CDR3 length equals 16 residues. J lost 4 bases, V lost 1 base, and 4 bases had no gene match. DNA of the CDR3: TGTGCCAGCAGCTTAGTAGGGACAGGGGTGTACAATGAGCAGTTCTTC. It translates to CASSLVGTGVYNEQFF.

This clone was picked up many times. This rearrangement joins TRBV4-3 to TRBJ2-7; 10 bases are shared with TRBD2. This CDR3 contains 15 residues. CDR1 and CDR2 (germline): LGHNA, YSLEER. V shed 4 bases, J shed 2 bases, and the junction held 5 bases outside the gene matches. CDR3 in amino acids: CASSRTSGTTYEQYF. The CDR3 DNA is TGCGCCAGCAGCCGGACTAGCGGAACTACCTACGAGCAGTACTTC.

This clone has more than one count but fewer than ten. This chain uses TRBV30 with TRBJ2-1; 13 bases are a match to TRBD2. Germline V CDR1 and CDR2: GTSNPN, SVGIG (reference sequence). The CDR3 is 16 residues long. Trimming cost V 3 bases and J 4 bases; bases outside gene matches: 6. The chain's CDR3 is CAWRGPGLAGYNEQFF. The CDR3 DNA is TGTGCCTGGAGGGGACCGGGACTAGCGGGGTACAATGAGCAGTTCTTC. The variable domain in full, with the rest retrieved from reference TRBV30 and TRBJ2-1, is SQTIHQWPATLVQPVGSPLSLECTVEGTSNPNLYWYRQAAGRGLQLLFYSVGIGQISSEVPQNLSASRPQDRQFILSSKKLLLSDSGFYLCAWRGPGLAGYNEQFFGPGTRLTVL.

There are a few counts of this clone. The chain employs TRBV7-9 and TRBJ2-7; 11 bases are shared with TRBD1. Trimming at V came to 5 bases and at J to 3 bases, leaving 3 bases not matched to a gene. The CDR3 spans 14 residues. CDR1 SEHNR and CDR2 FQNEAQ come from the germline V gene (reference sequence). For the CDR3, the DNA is TGTGCCAGCAGCACCGGGACAGGGGGCTACGAGCAGTACTTC. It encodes CASSTGTGGYEQYF.

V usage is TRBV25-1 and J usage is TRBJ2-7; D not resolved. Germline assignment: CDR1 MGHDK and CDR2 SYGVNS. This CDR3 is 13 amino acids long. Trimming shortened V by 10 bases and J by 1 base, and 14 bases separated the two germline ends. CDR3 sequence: CATESSASYEQYF. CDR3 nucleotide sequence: TGTGCCACCGAAAGCTCAGCGTCCTACGAGCAGTACTTC.

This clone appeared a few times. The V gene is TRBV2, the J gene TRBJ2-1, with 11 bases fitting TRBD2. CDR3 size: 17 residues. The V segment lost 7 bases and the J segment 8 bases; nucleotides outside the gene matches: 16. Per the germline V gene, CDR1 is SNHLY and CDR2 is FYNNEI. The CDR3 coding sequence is TGTGCCAGCAAAACCATGGGACTAGCGGTCCCGGGGTATGAGCAGTTCTTC. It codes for CASKTMGLAVPGYEQFF.

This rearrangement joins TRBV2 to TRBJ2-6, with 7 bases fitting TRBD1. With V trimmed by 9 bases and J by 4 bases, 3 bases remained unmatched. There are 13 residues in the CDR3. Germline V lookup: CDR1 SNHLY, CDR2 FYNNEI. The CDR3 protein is CARQGNGANVLTF. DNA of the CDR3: TGTGCCAGACAGGGGAACGGGGCCAACGTCCTGACTTTC.

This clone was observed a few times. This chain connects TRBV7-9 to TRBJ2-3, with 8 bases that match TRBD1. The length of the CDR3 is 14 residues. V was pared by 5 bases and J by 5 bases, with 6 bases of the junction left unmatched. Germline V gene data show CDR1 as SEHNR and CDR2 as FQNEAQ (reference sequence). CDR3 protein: CASSIGQGLDTQYF. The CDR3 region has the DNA TGTGCCAGCAGCATCGGACAGGGACTAGATACGCAGTATTTT.

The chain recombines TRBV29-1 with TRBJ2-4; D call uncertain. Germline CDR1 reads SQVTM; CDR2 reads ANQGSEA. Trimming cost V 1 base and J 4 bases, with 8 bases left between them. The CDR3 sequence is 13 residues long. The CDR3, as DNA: TGCAGCGTTGAAGGCGCCAGGAAAAACATTCAGTACTTC. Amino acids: CSVEGARKNIQYF.

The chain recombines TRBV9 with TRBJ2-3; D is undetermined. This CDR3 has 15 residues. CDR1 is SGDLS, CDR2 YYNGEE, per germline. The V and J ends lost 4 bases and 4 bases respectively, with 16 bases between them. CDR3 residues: CASSPTRPSPDTQYF. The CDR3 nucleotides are TGTGCCAGCAGCCCCACCAGACCCTCGCCAGATACGCAGTATTTT.

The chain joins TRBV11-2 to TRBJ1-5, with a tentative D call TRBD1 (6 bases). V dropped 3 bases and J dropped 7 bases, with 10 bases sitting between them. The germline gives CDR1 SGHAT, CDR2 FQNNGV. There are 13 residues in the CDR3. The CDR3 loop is CASSFGGRQPQHF. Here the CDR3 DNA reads TGTGCCAGCAGCTTCGGGGGCCGGCAGCCCCAGCATTTT.

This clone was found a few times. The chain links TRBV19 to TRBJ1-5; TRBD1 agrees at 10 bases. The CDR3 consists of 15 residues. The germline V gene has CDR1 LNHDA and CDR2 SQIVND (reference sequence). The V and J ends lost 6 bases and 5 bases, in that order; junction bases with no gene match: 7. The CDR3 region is CASSESGTGDQPQHF. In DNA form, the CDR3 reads TGTGCCAGTAGCGAATCCGGGACAGGGGATCAGCCCCAGCATTTT.

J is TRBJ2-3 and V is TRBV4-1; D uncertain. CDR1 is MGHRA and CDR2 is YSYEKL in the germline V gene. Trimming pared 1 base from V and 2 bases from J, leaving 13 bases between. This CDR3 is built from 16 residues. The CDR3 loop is CASSQVHLTYTDTQYF. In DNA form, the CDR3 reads TGCGCCAGCAGCCAAGTACACCTGACCTACACAGATACGCAGTATTTT.